Listed below are T cell receptor beta chains from one sample, sequenced in a study of blood T cells in healthy people across ages. Each CDR3 protein gets one entry after TCRdb re-called the 5' RACE reads with MiXCR. The data hold over a million distinct CDR3 sequences, with 55% to 75% observed a single time. The sequenced material came from blood. These TCRs come from a man between 18 and 29 years old in good health. Both conserved end residues are part of each CDR3. The order of the fields is J gene, V gene, clone size, CDR3 protein. Not every row has a clone size; where given, it reads once, few, many or a size class.

>TRBJ2-4|TRBV20-1|NA
CSAWGMGDIQYF
>TRBJ1-5|TRBV10-1|NA
CASRGAEDSPKFGNQPQHF
>TRBJ1-6|TRBV20-1|NA
CSAIGRGEGSPLHF
>TRBJ2-5|TRBV11-2|NA
CAGRPLGQETQYF
>TRBJ2-3|TRBV5-1|NA
CASSTDREVGDTQYF
>TRBJ2-1|TRBV6-6|NA
CASSPRQDYNEQFF
>TRBJ2-1|TRBV12-3/TRBV12-4|many
CASSFRDTLNEQFF
>TRBJ2-5|TRBV4-2|NA
CAGSQGLAGEETQYF
>TRBJ2-5|TRBV20-1|many
CSAGPKKETQYF
>TRBJ2-7|TRBV6-5|NA
CASSYSRVWQGYEQYF
>TRBJ2-7|TRBV21-1|NA
CASSTAGRVKHEQYF
>TRBJ2-1|TRBV27|once
CASSLWHRNYNEQFF
>TRBJ2-1|TRBV20-1|few
CSARSPGLEQFF